This T cell receptor (beta chain) came from a study of beta chain features in type 1 diabetes. This clone was seen a few times. The antigen is undetermined. The germline gives CDR1 SGHDN, CDR2 FVKESK. The V end lost 7 bases, the J end lost 4 bases, and 9 bases lay between the germline ends. There are 12 residues in the CDR3. Whole-study results and caveats: In every one of the four CD4+ subsets, TCRB CDR3s were moderately but significantly shorter in Type 1 diabetes patients.

About 110 mL of blood, on average, came from one heparinised draw per donor. The whole isolated RNA underwent reverse transcription, so sequencing captured expressed TCRB transcripts. Here immunoSEQ multiplex PCR was the method, and the copy in TCRdb shows in-frame clones only, minus some. The table has roughly 130,000 clones, about 16% seen once. This sequence was found in a young man with type 1 diabetes. Sequencing used central memory CD4+ T cells from blood. J is TRBJ2-3 and V is TRBV14, with D hard to call. CDR3 nucleotide sequence: TGTGCCAGCACGGAAGGTTCAGATACGCAGTATTTT. Translated, it gives CASTEGSDTQYF. Complete variable domain (other parts from reference TRBV14 and TRBJ2-3): EAGVTQFPSHSVIEKGQTVTLRCDPISGHDNLYWYRRVMGKEIKFLLHFVKESKQDESGMPNNRFLAERTGGTYSTLKVQPAELEDSGVYFCASTEGSDTQYFGPGTRLTVL.